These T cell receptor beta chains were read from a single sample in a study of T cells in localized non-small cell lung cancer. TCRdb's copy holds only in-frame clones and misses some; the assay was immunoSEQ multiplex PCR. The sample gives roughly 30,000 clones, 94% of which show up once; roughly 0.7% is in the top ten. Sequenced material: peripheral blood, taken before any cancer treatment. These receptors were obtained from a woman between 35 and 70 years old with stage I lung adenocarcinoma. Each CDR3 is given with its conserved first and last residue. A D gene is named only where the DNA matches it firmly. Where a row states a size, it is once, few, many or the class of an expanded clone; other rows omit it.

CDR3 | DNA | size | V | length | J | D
CASSERLNTEAFF | TGCGCCAGCAGTGAAAGGTTGAACACTGAAGCTTTCTTT | NA | TRBV10-1 | 13 | TRBJ1-1 | NA
CASSAETGNTEAFF | TGCGCCAGCAGTGCCGAGACAGGGAACACTGAAGCTTTCTTT | NA | TRBV10-1 | 14 | TRBJ1-1 | NA
CASSVQGEGTEAFF | TGTGCCAGCAGTGTACAGGGTGAAGGCACTGAAGCTTTCTTT | NA | TRBV6-6 | 14 | TRBJ1-1 | NA
CASSPGSTYNEQFF | TGCGCCAGCAGCCCCGGGTCTACCTACAATGAGCAGTTCTTC | NA | TRBV5-1 | 14 | TRBJ2-1 | NA
CASSIRGDSNQPQHF | TGTGCCAGTAGTATAAGAGGGGACAGCAATCAGCCCCAGCATTTT | NA | TRBV19 | 15 | TRBJ1-5 | NA
CASSPLPGNYGYTF | TGTGCCAGCTCACCACTCCCCGGGAACTATGGCTACACCTTC | NA | TRBV18 | 14 | TRBJ1-2 | NA
CASSGTIRETQYF | TGTGCCAGCAGTGGGACTATACGGGAGACCCAGTACTTC | NA | TRBV6-5 | 13 | TRBJ2-5 | TRBD2
CASSYGGRSYGEQYF | TGTGCCAGCAGTTACGGGGGGCGTTCCTACGGAGAGCAGTACTTC | once | TRBV6-5 | 15 | TRBJ2-7 | NA
CASSDTIGSRSNYGYTF | TGTGCCAGCAGCGATACTATAGGCAGCAGGAGTAACTATGGCTACACCTTC | NA | TRBV27 | 17 | TRBJ1-2 | NA
CAIMNGLGNTIYF | TGTGCCATCATGAACGGACTGGGAAACACCATATATTTT | NA | TRBV10-3 | 13 | TRBJ1-3 | NA
CASQKSGATNEKLFF | TGTGCCAGCCAAAAGTCGGGCGCAACTAATGAAAAACTGTTTTTT | NA | TRBV28 | 15 | TRBJ1-4 | NA
CASSIPGDRGTHEQYF | TGTGCCAGCAGCATTCCGGGGGACAGGGGAACCCACGAGCAGTACTTC | NA | TRBV7-8 | 16 | TRBJ2-7 | TRBD1
CASSLRTSGGLAGQYF | TGTGCCAGCAGCTTGAGGACTAGCGGGGGGCTTGCCGGGCAGTACTTC | NA | TRBV7-2 | 16 | TRBJ2-7 | TRBD2
CSVGSRGASYNEQFF | TGCAGCGTGGGATCCCGGGGGGCCTCCTACAATGAGCAGTTCTTC | once | TRBV29-1 | 15 | TRBJ2-1 | NA
CASSKTRDSYEQYF | TGTGCCAGCTCAAAAACCAGGGACTCCTACGAGCAGTACTTC | NA | TRBV18 | 14 | TRBJ2-7 | NA
CASSSKGPYEQYF | TGTGCCAGCAGCTCTAAGGGTCCCTACGAGCAGTACTTC | once | TRBV7-9 | 13 | TRBJ2-7 | NA
CAISGQGANYGYTF | TGTGCCATCAGTGGCCAGGGGGCTAACTATGGCTACACCTTC | once | TRBV10-3 | 14 | TRBJ1-2 | TRBD1
CASSPMEDAEAFF | TGTGCCAGCTCACCAATGGAGGACGCAGAAGCTTTCTTT | NA | TRBV18 | 13 | TRBJ1-1 | NA
CASSTKGSDQPQHF | TGTGCCAGCAGCACGAAGGGGAGCGATCAGCCCCAGCATTTT | NA | TRBV5-4 | 14 | TRBJ1-5 | NA
CASSLNAGEGTGELFF | TGCGCCAGCAGCTTGAACGCGGGAGAGGGCACCGGGGAGCTGTTTTTT | NA | TRBV5-1 | 16 | TRBJ2-2 | TRBD2
CASSLAGTGPSYEQYF | TGTGCCAGCTCACTGGCGGGGACAGGGCCCTCCTACGAGCAGTACTTC | once | TRBV18 | 16 | TRBJ2-7 | TRBD1
CASSFSSQEAFF | TGCGCCAGCAGCTTTTCTTCGCAGGAAGCTTTCTTT | NA | TRBV5-1 | 12 | TRBJ1-1 | NA
CASSLWDTQGNYGYTF | TGCGCCAGCAGCTTGTGGGACACACAGGGGAACTATGGCTACACCTTC | once | TRBV5-1 | 16 | TRBJ1-2 | TRBD1
CASSLYVGTDNQPQHF | TGTGCCAGCAGCCTATATGTCGGGACAGATAATCAGCCCCAGCATTTT | once | TRBV21-1 | 16 | TRBJ1-5 | NA
CASSLVGGEAFF | TGTGCCAGCAGCTTGGTTGGCGGGGAAGCTTTCTTT | NA | TRBV5-6 | 12 | TRBJ1-1 | NA
CASSQRDNLYNEQFF | TGTGCCAGCAGCCAGAGGGACAACCTCTACAATGAGCAGTTCTTC | NA | TRBV7-8 | 15 | TRBJ2-1 | NA
CASSPPGRVRNTIYF | TGTGCCAGCTCACCACCCGGGAGGGTAAGGAACACCATATATTTT | NA | TRBV18 | 15 | TRBJ1-3 | NA
CASSPRLEQPQHF | TGTGCCAGCTCACCACGTCTGGAGCAGCCCCAGCATTTT | NA | TRBV18 | 13 | TRBJ1-5 | NA
CASSFGGADEKLFF | TGTGCCAGCAGCTTCGGGGGCGCGGATGAAAAACTGTTTTTT | NA | TRBV5-6 | 14 | TRBJ1-4 | NA